This T cell receptor beta chain originates from a study of graft-versus-host responses after intestinal transplantation. About the research overall: Anti-thymocyte globulin induction preceded about 3 years of tacrolimus and steroid maintenance in all recipients. Study results and limitations: Recipient marrow showed GvH clones, some seen first in ileum or blood. Maximum circulating GvH clone levels tracked with early post-transplant HvG decreases. Allografts from individuals with graft-donor T cell macrochimerism displayed high graft-versus-host to host-versus-graft clonal ratios.

Trimming cost V 0 bases and J 0 bases, with 17 bases left between them. This CDR3 region has 18 residues. Germline loops: CDR1 LGHNA, CDR2 YNFKEQ. The repertoire was sequenced with immunoSEQ multiplex PCR; TCRdb's copy has only in-frame clones and lacks some. The sample has around 110,000 clones, about nine tenths seen once. A word on this clone: Antigen unknown.

The chain carries TRBV4-2 and TRBJ1-2, with D possibly TRBD1 on 5 matching bases. The receptor was isolated from a human donor who was the organ donor for an intestinal transplant. The input for sequencing was unstimulated CD4+ T cells sorted from spleen or lymph node cells, taken before transplant. CDR3 sequence (DNA): TGTGCCAGCAGCCAAGATAGAAGAAGGGGTGAAGCTAACTATGGCTACACCTTC. Residues: CASSQDRRRGEANYGYTF.